This T cell receptor (beta chain) originates from a study of cytomegalovirus exposure and HLA in healthy donors. Study conclusions and caveats: In a later analysis, HLA-C alleles had the fewest associated TCRs, DRB1 alleles the most. Earlier analysis yielded a pattern in which most TCR beta V segments were productive about 90% or about 30% of the time. TCR beta V- and J-gene trimming, according to a later analysis, was linked to a missense DCLRE1C variant. TCR beta chains associated with HLA were, in a later analysis, more clonally expanded than equally common others.

J gave up 6 bases and V 1 base, and 10 bases lay outside the gene matches. The germline gives CDR1 SNHLY, CDR2 FYNNEI. This CDR3 is 17 amino acids long. About this clone itself: Antigen specificity is unknown.

PCR primers comprised 60 Vbeta and 13 Jbeta primers. Repertoires were generated with immunoSEQ multiplex PCR, while TCRdb's copy carries only in-frame clones and drops some. The data show some 120,000 clones, around 80% seen once. The sequenced material came from PBMCs. The source is a man younger than 45 in good health and CMV-seropositive. The chain employs TRBV2 and TRBJ2-2, with 8 positions matching TRBD1. The CDR3 DNA is TGTGCCAGCAGTGAAGGGGGTGACAGGGGATACGCCGGGGAGCTGTTTTTT. This encodes CASSEGGDRGYAGELFF.